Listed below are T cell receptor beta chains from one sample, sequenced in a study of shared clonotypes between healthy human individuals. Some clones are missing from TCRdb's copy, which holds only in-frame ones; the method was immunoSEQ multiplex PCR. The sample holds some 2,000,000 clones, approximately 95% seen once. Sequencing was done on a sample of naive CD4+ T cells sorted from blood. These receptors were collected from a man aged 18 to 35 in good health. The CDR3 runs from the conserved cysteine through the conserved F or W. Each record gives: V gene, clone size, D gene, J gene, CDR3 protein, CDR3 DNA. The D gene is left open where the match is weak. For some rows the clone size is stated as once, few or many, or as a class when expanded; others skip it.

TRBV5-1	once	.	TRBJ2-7	CASSDSSYEQYF	TGCGCCAGCAGCGACAGCTCCTACGAGCAGTACTTC
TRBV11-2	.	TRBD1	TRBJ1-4	CASSLRPGQRNEKLFF	TGTGCCAGCAGCTTAAGACCGGGACAGAGGAATGAAAAACTGTTTTTT
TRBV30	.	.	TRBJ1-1	CAWSTDSNTEAFF	TGTGCCTGGAGTACGGATTCGAACACTGAAGCTTTCTTT
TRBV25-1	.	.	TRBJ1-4	CASSEWRQSNEKLFF	TGTGCCAGCAGTGAATGGAGACAGTCTAATGAAAAACTGTTTTTT
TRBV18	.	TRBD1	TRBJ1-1	CASTQGARTEAFF	TGTGCCAGCACACAGGGGGCAAGAACTGAAGCTTTCTTT
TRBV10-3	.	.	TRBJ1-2	CAISALEGSGGYTF	TGTGCCATCAGTGCGCTGGAGGGTTCAGGTGGCTACACCTTC
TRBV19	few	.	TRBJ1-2	CASSIRRQGGGYTF	TGTGCCAGTAGTATTCGTCGTCAGGGTGGTGGCTACACCTTC
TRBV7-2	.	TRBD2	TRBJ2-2	CASSLVGLAVTGELFF	TGTGCCAGCAGCTTAGTTGGACTAGCGGTCACCGGGGAGCTGTTTTTT
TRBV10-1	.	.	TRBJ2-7	CASSAPYANEQYF	TGCGCCAGCAGCGCACCCTATGCGAACGAGCAGTACTTC
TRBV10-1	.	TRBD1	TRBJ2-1	CASSAGTAFMEQFF	TGCGCCAGCAGTGCCGGGACAGCGTTTATGGAGCAGTTCTTC
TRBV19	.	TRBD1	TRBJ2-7	CASSINTGVEQYF	TGTGCCAGTAGTATTAATACAGGGGTCGAGCAGTACTTC
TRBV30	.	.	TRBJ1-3	CAWDRGVKDTIYF	TGTGCCTGGGATCGGGGCGTAAAGGACACCATATATTTT
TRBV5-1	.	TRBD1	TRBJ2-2	CASSLAGQGTGELFF	TGCGCCAGCAGCTTGGCAGGACAGGGAACCGGGGAGCTGTTTTTT
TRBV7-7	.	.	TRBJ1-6	CASRKRCQGHNSPLHF	TGTGCTAGCAGAAAGAGATGCCAGGGCCACAATTCACCCCTCCACTTT
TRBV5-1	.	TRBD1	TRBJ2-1	CASRGQGRYNEQFF	TGCGCCAGCAGAGGACAGGGGAGGTACAATGAGCAGTTCTTC
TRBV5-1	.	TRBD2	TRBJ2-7	CASSPPGLAGSYEQYF	TGCGCCAGCAGCCCACCGGGACTAGCGGGATCCTACGAGCAGTACTTC
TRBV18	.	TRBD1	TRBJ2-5	CASSLWTGSEETQYF	TGTGCCAGCTCACTTTGGACAGGGTCTGAAGAGACCCAGTACTTC
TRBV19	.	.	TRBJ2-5	CASSRAARTQETQYF	TGTGCCAGTAGTAGGGCAGCGCGGACCCAAGAGACCCAGTACTTC
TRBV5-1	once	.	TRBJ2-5	CASSRNRGKETQYF	TGCGCCAGCAGCCGGAATAGGGGTAAAGAGACCCAGTACTTC
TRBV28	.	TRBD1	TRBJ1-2	CASTSGGGQGNYGYTF	TGTGCCAGCACCTCGGGGGGGGGACAGGGGAACTATGGCTACACCTTC
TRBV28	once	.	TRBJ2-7	CASSPPGLSSYEQYF	TGTGCCAGCAGTCCTCCGGGACTGAGCTCCTACGAGCAGTACTTC
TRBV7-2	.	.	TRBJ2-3	CASSAEGRFTDTQYF	TGTGCCAGCAGCGCCGAAGGGAGATTCACAGATACGCAGTATTTT
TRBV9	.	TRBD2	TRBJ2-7	CASSLTGTSGNYEQYF	TGTGCCAGCAGCCTAACCGGGACTAGCGGGAACTACGAGCAGTACTTC
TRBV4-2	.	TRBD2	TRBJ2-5	CASSQVTSGPETQYF	TGTGCCAGCAGCCAGGTGACTAGCGGCCCGGAGACCCAGTACTTC
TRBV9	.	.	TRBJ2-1	CASSVESGLSYNEQFF	TGTGCCAGCAGCGTAGAATCGGGGCTATCCTACAATGAGCAGTTCTTC
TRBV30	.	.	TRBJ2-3	CAWSVRGGTDTQYF	TGTGCCTGGAGTGTCCGGGGCGGGACAGATACGCAGTATTTT
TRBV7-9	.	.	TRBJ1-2	CASSLGGYTF	TGTGCCAGCAGTCTAGGGGGCTACACCTTC
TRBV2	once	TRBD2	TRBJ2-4	CASSERLAGVAKNIQYF	TGTGCCAGCAGTGAGAGACTAGCGGGGGTTGCCAAAAACATTCAGTACTTC
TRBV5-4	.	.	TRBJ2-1	CASSLATSGYNEQFF	TGTGCCAGCAGCTTGGCCACCTCAGGATACAATGAGCAGTTCTTC
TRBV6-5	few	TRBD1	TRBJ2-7	CASSRTGSYEQYF	TGTGCCAGCAGTAGGACAGGGTCCTACGAGCAGTACTTC
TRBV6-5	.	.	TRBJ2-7	CASQELGGEQYF	TGTGCCAGCCAAGAGCTAGGGGGCGAGCAGTACTTC
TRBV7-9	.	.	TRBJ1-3	CPSWGGACSGNTIYF	TGCCCTTCGTGGGGTGGGGCCTGCTCTGGAAACACCATATATTTT
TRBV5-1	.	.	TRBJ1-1	CASTSSTEAFF	TGTGCCAGCACCTCTAGCACTGAAGCTTTCTTT
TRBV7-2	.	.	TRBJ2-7	CASSLRRGEADYEQYF	TGTGCCAGCAGCTTAAGGAGGGGGGAGGCAGACTACGAGCAGTACTTC
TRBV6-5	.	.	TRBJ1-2	CASTLGGGHYGYTF	TGTGCCAGCACCCTAGGTGGGGGGCACTATGGCTACACCTTC
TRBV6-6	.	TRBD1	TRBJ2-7	CASSRTGGNYEQYF	TGTGCCAGCAGTCGGACAGGGGGAAACTACGAGCAGTACTTC
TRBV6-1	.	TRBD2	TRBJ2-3	CASSETSGARTDTQYF	TGTGCCAGCAGTGAAACTAGCGGGGCCCGCACAGATACGCAGTATTTT
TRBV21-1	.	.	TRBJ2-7	CASSKGHEQYF	TGTGCCAGCAGCAAAGGACACGAGCAGTACTTC
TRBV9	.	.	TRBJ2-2	CASENLKNTGELFF	TGTGCTAGCGAGAACCTAAAGAACACCGGGGAGCTGTTTTTT
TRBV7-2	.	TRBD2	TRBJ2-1	CASSRTSGLITYNEQFF	TGTGCCAGCAGCCGGACTAGCGGGTTGATTACCTACAATGAGCAGTTCTTC
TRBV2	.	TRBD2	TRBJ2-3	CASSSTSGRNTDTQYF	TGTGCCAGCAGTAGTACTAGCGGGAGAAACACAGATACGCAGTATTTT
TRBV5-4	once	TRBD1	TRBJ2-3	CASSLQGAGGDTQYF	TGTGCCAGCAGCTTACAGGGGGCAGGGGGAGATACGCAGTATTTT
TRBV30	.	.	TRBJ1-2	CAWDPGRAEGSYGYTF	TGTGCCTGGGACCCTGGACGGGCAGAGGGATCGTATGGCTACACCTTC
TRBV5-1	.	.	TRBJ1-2	CASSYEGGNYGYTF	TGCGCCAGCAGTTATGAGGGAGGGAACTATGGCTACACCTTC
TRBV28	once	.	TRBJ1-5	CASIDSSKGGQPQHF	TGTGCCAGCATAGATTCATCTAAAGGTGGTCAGCCCCAGCATTTT
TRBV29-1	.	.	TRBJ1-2	CSVEDPRRASGYTF	TGCAGCGTTGAAGATCCCCGACGAGCGTCCGGCTACACCTTC
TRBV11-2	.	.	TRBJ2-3	CASSLLWIGGADTQYF	TGTGCCAGCAGCTTACTTTGGATAGGGGGTGCAGATACGCAGTATTTT
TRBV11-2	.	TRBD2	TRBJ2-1	CASSRGLAGVNEQFF	TGTGCCAGCAGCCGGGGACTAGCGGGGGTAAATGAGCAGTTCTTC
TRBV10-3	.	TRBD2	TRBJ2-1	CAIRLAGGLEQFF	TGTGCCATACGACTAGCGGGAGGACTTGAGCAGTTCTTC
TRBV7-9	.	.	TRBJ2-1	CASSSAGYNEQFF	TGTGCCAGCAGCTCCGCCGGTTACAATGAGCAGTTCTTC
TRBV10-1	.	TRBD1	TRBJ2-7	CASSLGQGPYEQYF	TGCGCCAGCAGCCTCGGACAGGGGCCCTACGAGCAGTACTTC
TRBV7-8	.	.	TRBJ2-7	CASSLATGPYEQYF	TGTGCCAGCAGCTTAGCTACAGGGCCCTACGAGCAGTACTTC
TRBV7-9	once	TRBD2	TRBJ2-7	CASSLSSLAGPYEQYF	TGTGCCAGCAGCTTAAGTTCTCTAGCGGGTCCCTACGAGCAGTACTTC
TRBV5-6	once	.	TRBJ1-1	CASSWGFGNTEAFF	TGTGCCAGCAGCTGGGGTTTTGGGAACACTGAAGCTTTCTTT
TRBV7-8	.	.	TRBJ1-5	CASSGGLGQPQHF	TGTGCCAGCAGCGGGGGGTTGGGTCAGCCCCAGCATTTT